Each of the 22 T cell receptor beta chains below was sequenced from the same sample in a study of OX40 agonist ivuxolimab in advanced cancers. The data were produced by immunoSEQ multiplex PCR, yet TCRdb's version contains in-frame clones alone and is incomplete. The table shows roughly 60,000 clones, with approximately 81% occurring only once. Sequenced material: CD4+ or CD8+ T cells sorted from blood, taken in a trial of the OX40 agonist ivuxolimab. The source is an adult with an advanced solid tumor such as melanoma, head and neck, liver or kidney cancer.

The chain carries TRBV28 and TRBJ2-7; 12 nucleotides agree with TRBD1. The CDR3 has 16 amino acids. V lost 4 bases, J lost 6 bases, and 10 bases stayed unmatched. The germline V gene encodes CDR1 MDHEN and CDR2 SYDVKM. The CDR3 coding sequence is TGTGCCAGCAGTTATCTGAAGGGGACAGGGGGCGTCGAGCAGTACTTC. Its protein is CASSYLKGTGGVEQYF.

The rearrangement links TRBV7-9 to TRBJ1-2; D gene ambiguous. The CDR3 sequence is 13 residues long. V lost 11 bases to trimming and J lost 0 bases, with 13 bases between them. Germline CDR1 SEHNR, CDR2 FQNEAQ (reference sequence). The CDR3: CAATGKANYGYTF. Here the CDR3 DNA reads TGTGCCGCGACGGGGAAAGCTAACTATGGCTACACCTTC.

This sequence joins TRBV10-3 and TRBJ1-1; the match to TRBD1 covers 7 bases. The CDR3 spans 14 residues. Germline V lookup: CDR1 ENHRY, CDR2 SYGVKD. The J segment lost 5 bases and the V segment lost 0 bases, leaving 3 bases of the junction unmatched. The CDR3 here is CAISESAGGTEAFF. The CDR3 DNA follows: TGTGCCATCAGTGAGTCAGCAGGGGGTACTGAAGCTTTCTTT.

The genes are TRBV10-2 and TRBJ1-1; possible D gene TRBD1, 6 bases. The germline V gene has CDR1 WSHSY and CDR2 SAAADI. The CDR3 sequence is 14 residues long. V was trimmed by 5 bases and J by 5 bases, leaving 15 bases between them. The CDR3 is CASSQQGARTEAFF. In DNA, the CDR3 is TGCGCCAGCAGTCAACAGGGCGCGAGGACTGAAGCTTTCTTT.

CDR3 bases: TGTGCCAGCAGTGGGGGTCTCGCGGACCGTGAGCAGTTCTTC. This translates into CASSGGLADREQFF. The rearrangement links TRBV2 to TRBJ2-1, with no clear D. Deletions cut 4 bases from V and 9 bases from J, with 16 bases between. The CDR3 runs to 14 residues. The germline V gene encodes CDR1 SNHLY and CDR2 FYNNEI.

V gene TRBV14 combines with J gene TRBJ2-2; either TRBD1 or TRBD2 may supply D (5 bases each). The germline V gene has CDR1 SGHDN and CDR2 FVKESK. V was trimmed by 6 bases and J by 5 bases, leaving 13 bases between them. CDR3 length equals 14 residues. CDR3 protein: CASSFRGRTGELFF. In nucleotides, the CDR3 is TGTGCCAGCAGTTTCCGGGGCCGAACCGGGGAGCTGTTTTTT.

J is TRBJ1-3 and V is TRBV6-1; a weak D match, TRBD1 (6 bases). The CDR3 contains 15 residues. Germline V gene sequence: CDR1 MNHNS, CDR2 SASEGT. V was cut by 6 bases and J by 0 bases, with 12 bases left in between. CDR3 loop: CASREDSRSGNTIYF. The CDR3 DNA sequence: TGTGCCAGCAGAGAGGACAGTCGCTCTGGAAACACCATATATTTT.

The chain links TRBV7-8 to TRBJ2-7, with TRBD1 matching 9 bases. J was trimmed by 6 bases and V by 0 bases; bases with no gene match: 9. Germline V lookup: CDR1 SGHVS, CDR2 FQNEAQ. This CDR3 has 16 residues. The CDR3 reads CASSLATTGGGFEQYF. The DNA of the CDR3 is TGTGCCAGCAGCTTAGCTACGACAGGGGGGGGTTTCGAGCAGTACTTC.

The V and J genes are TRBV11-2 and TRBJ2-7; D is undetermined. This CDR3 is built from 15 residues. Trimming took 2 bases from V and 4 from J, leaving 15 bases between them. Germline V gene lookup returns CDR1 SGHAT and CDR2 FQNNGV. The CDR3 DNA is TGTGCCAGCAGCTTACGAGGCACCGATATTTACGAGCAGTACTTC. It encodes CASSLRGTDIYEQYF.

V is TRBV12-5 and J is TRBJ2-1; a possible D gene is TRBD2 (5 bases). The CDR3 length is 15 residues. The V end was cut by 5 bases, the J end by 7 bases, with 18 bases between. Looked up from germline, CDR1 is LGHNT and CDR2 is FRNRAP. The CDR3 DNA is TGTGCTAGTGGTCCAACCGGGATAAATATGAATGAGCAGTTCTTC. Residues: CASGPTGINMNEQFF.

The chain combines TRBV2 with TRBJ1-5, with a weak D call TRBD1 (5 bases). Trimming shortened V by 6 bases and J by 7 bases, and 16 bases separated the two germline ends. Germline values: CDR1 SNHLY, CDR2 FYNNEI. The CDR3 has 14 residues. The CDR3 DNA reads TGTGCCAGCAGCCTCGACGGGGGTAGCCAGCCCCAGCATTTT. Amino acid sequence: CASSLDGGSQPQHF.

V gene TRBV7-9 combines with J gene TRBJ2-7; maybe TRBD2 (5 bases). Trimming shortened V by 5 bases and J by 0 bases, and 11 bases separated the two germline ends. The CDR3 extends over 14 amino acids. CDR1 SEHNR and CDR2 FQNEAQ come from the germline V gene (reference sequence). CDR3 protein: CASSPRTFSYEQYF. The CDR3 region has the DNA TGTGCCAGCAGCCCGAGGACTTTCTCCTACGAGCAGTACTTC.

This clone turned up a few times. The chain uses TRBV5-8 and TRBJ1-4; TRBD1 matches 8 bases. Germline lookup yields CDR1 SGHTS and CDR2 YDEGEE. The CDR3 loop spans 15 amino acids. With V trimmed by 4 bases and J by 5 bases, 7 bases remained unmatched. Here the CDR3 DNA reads TGTGCCAGCAGCGTAGGACAGGGACAGAATGAAAAACTGTTTTTT. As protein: CASSVGQGQNEKLFF.

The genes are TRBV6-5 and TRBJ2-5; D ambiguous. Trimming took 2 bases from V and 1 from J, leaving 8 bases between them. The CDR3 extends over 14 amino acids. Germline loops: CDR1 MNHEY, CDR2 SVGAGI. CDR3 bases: TGTGCCAGCAGTTACGGGATTACCCAAGAGACCCAGTACTTC. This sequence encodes CASSYGITQETQYF.

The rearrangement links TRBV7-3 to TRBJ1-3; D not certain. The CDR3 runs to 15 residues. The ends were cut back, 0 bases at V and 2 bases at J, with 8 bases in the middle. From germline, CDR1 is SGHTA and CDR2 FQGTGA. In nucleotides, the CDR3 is TGTGCCAGCAGCTTAACGGCTGCCACTGGAAACACCATATATTTT. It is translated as CASSLTAATGNTIYF.

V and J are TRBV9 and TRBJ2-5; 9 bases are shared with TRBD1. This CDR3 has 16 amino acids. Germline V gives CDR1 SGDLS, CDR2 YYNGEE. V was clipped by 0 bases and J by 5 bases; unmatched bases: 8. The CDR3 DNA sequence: TGTGCCAGCAGCGTAGCTGTAGGGGACAGGGTTGAGACCCAGTACTTC. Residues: CASSVAVGDRVETQYF. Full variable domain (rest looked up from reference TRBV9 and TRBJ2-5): DSGVTQTPKHLITATGQRVTLRCSPRSGDLSVYWYQQSLDQGLQFLIQYYNGEERAKGNILERFSAQQFPDLHSELNLSSLELGDSALYFCASSVAVGDRVETQYFGPGTRLLVL.

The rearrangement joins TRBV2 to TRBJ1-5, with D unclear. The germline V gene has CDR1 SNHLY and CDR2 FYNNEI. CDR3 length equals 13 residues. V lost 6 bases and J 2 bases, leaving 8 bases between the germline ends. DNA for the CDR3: TGTGCCAGCAGAGACACCCGCAATCAGCCCCAGCATTTT. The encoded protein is CASRDTRNQPQHF.

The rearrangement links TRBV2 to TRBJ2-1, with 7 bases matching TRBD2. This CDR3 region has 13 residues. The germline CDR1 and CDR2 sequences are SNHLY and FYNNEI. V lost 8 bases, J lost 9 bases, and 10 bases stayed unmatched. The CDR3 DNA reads TGTGCCAGCGCGCGACTAGCCGGAGGTGAGCAGTTCTTC. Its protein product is CASARLAGGEQFF.

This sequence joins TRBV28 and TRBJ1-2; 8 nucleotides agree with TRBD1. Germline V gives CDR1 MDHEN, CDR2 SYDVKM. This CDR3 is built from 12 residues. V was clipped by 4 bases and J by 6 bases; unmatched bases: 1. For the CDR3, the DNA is TGTGCCAGCAGTTACAGGGGGGATGGCTACACCTTC. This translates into CASSYRGDGYTF.

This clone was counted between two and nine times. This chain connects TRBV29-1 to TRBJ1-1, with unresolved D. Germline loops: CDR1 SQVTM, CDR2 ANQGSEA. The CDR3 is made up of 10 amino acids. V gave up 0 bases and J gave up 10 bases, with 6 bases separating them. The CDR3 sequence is CSVEEATAFF. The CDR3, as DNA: TGCAGCGTTGAAGAAGCAACAGCTTTCTTT. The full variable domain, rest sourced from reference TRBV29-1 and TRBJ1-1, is SAVISQKPSRDICQRGTSLTIQCQVDSQVTMMFWYRQQPGQSLTLIATANQGSEATYESGFVIDKFPISRPNLTFSTLTVSNMSPEDSSIYLCSVEEATAFFGQGTRLTVV.

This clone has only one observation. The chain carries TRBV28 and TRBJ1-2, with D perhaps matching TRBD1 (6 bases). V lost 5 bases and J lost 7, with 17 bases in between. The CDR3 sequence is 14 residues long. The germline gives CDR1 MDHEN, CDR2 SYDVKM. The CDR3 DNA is TGTGCCAGCAGTCCACCGGGGGGGCCGGCTGGCTACACCTTC. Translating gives CASSPPGGPAGYTF.

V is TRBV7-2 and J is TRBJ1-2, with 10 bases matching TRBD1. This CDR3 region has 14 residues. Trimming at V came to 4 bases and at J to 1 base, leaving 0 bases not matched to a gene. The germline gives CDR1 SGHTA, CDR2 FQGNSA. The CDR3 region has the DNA TGTGCCAGCAGCTGGGACAGGGGTAACTATGGCTACACCTTC. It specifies CASSWDRGNYGYTF.